The 27 T cell receptor beta chains below come from one sample, sequenced in a study of beta chain features in type 1 diabetes. Study-level results: Moderate yet significant TCRB CDR3 shortening was seen in Type 1 diabetes patients in all four CD4+ subsets.

Antigens for these TCRs are unknown. Expressed TCRB transcripts were sequenced because the isolated RNA had all been reverse transcribed beforehand. TCRdb's table, derived via immunoSEQ multiplex PCR, lists solely in-frame clones and lacks some. The data show some 160,000 clones, roughly 8% seen once. Sample: central memory CD4+ T cells from blood. The source of these receptors is a woman between 18 and 29 years old with type 1 diabetes.

This clone came up a few times. The chain uses TRBV7-2 and TRBJ2-5; 7 nucleotides match TRBD2. The CDR3 runs 15 residues. The germline CDR1 and CDR2 sequences are SGHTA and FQGNSA. V gave up 1 base and J gave up 2 bases; unmatched junction bases: 4. For the CDR3, the DNA is TGTGCCAGCAGCTTAGTTGCGGGACTACAAGAGACCCAGTACTTC. It specifies CASSLVAGLQETQYF.

This clone has only a few counts. The chain links TRBV19 to TRBJ2-3; D is unresolved. V was trimmed by 1 base and J by 4 bases, leaving 12 bases between them. The V gene's germline CDR1 is LNHDA and CDR2 SQIVND (reference sequence). The CDR3 is 15 amino acids. The CDR3: CASSIGGSRADTQYF. CDR3 bases: TGTGCCAGTAGTATAGGTGGATCTCGGGCAGATACGCAGTATTTT.

This clone has a handful of counts. The rearrangement uses TRBV4-3 and TRBJ2-3, with D perhaps matching TRBD1 (6 bases). This CDR3 is 15 amino acids long. CDR1 and CDR2 (germline): LGHNA, YSLEER. V shed 0 bases and J shed 5 bases, with 12 bases lying between them. The CDR3 DNA follows: TGCGCCAGCAGCCAAGAGGGGCAGGGGTTAGATACGCAGTATTTT. Its protein is CASSQEGQGLDTQYF.

This clone was seen more than once but under ten times. The chain employs TRBV2 and TRBJ2-3; TRBD1 agrees at 7 bases. V lost 3 bases and J lost 0; bases outside the gene matches: 3. The CDR3 contains 15 residues. Germline V lookup: CDR1 SNHLY, CDR2 FYNNEI. As DNA, the CDR3 is TGTGCCAGCAGTGACACAGGGGCGAGCACAGATACGCAGTATTTT. It codes for CASSDTGASTDTQYF.

Only a few counts were recorded for this clone. The gene calls are TRBV7-2 and TRBJ2-3; D is unclear. Germline assignment: CDR1 SGHTA and CDR2 FQGNSA. The CDR3 loop spans 13 amino acids. Trimming took 1 base from V and 2 from J, leaving 4 bases between them. The CDR3 loop is CASSLGDTDTQYF. CDR3 DNA: TGTGCCAGCAGCTTAGGCGACACAGATACGCAGTATTTT. The full variable domain, its missing parts supplied by reference TRBV7-2 and TRBJ2-3, is GAGVSQSPSNKVTEKGKDVELRCDPISGHTALYWYRQSLGQGLEFLIYFQGNSAPDKSGLPSDRFSAERTGGSVSTLTIQRTQQEDSAVYLCASSLGDTDTQYFGPGTRLTVL.

This clone was recorded many times. The chain links TRBV4-2 to TRBJ1-1, with D hard to call. CDR3 length: 16 amino acids. Germline values: CDR1 LGHNA, CDR2 YNFKEQ. Trimming stripped 4 bases from V and 5 bases from J, with 20 bases between. CDR3 sequence: CASSRSGQTGVTEAFF. The CDR3 nucleotides read TGTGCCAGCAGCCGAAGTGGCCAAACCGGAGTTACTGAAGCTTTCTTT.

The table lists this clone with many counts. The genes are TRBV30 and TRBJ2-3, with a weak D call TRBD1 (6 bases). V lost 8 bases to trimming and J lost 8 bases, with 17 bases between them. The CDR3 is made up of 12 amino acids. CDR1 and CDR2 from the germline V gene are GTSNPN and SVGIG (reference sequence). The CDR3 sequence: CAHGQQGRTQYF. The CDR3 DNA follows: TGTGCCCACGGCCAACAGGGACGTACGCAGTATTTT.

This chain links TRBV5-6 with TRBJ1-5; D is unresolved. CDR1 and CDR2 (germline): SGHDT, YYEEEE. Deletions cut 0 bases from V and 0 bases from J, with 7 bases between. The CDR3 sequence is 15 residues long. In DNA form, the CDR3 reads TGTGCCAGCAGCTTGGGGCAATATAGCAATCAGCCCCAGCATTTT. Translated: CASSLGQYSNQPQHF.

The gene calls are TRBV7-2 and TRBJ2-3, with D perhaps matching TRBD1 (5 bases). This CDR3 spans 13 amino acids. CDR1 and CDR2 (germline): SGHTA, FQGNSA. V was pared by 5 bases and J by 6 bases, with 12 bases between. As DNA, the CDR3 is TGTGCCAGCAGCGGTCAGGGAAGGGATACGCAGTATTTT. Amino acid sequence: CASSGQGRDTQYF.

This clone has just a few counts. The genes are TRBV6-1 and TRBJ2-4; tentatively, D is TRBD2 (6 bases). Germline loops: CDR1 MNHNS, CDR2 SASEGT. CDR3 size: 15 residues. V was clipped by 6 bases and J by 0 bases, with 12 bases between them. The CDR3: CASREWGVAKNIQYF. DNA for the CDR3: TGTGCCAGCAGGGAGTGGGGGGTAGCCAAAAACATTCAGTACTTC.

In its sample, this clone was seen a few times. Here the CDR3 reads CASSYDAGNEQYF. The CDR3 coding sequence is TGTGCCAGCAGTTACGACGCAGGGAACGAGCAGTACTTC. The chain joins TRBV6-5 to TRBJ2-7; D perhaps matches TRBD1 (5 bases). The CDR3 loop spans 13 amino acids. CDR1 and CDR2 (germline): MNHEY, SVGAGI. With 2 bases removed from V and 5 bases from J, the gap between germline ends came to 10 bases.

This clone came up a few times. V gene TRBV5-1 combines with J gene TRBJ2-2, with D unresolved. Germline V lookup: CDR1 SGHRS, CDR2 YFSETQ. Trimming left V 1 base short and J 4 bases short, with 11 bases between. This CDR3 comprises 15 residues. The CDR3 loop is CASSLSQATTGELFF. The CDR3 bases are TGCGCCAGCAGCTTGAGTCAGGCGACCACCGGGGAGCTGTTTTTT.

In its sample, this clone was seen a few times. The chain carries TRBV7-9 and TRBJ1-4; D is unclear. The CDR3 loop spans 13 amino acids. The germline V gene has CDR1 SEHNR and CDR2 FQNEAQ (reference sequence). Between the trimmed V and J ends, which lost 5 bases and 7 bases, there was a span of 11 bases. The CDR3 spells CASSPRDGEKLFF. The CDR3 bases are TGTGCCAGCAGCCCCCGGGATGGTGAAAAACTGTTTTTT.

This clone was picked up a small number of times. The genes are TRBV2 and TRBJ1-2; TRBD1 agrees at 7 bases. The CDR3 extends over 14 amino acids. Unmatched junction bases numbered 1, after V lost 3 bases and J lost 0 bases. CDR1 and CDR2 (germline): SNHLY, FYNNEI. CDR3 nucleotide sequence: TGTGCCAGCAGTGAGGACAGGACTAACTATGGCTACACCTTC. It encodes CASSEDRTNYGYTF. The full variable domain, rest sourced from reference TRBV2 and TRBJ1-2, is EPEVTQTPSHQVTQMGQEVILRCVPISNHLYFYWYRQILGQKVEFLVSFYNNEISEKSEIFDDQFSVERPDGSNFTLKIRSTKLEDSAMYFCASSEDRTNYGYTFGSGTRLTVV.

This clone has just a few counts. V is TRBV30 and J is TRBJ1-1; tentative D call: TRBD1 (5 bases). V shed 0 bases and J shed 11 bases, with 19 bases lying between them. From germline, CDR1 is GTSNPN and CDR2 SVGIG (reference sequence). CDR3 size: 14 residues. The CDR3: CAWSVGRAMKMAFF. Written as DNA, the CDR3 is TGTGCCTGGAGTGTAGGCAGGGCTATGAAAATGGCTTTCTTT.

The genes are TRBV7-2 and TRBJ2-5; 11 bases match TRBD2. This CDR3 is 17 amino acids long. Germline CDR1 SGHTA, CDR2 FQGNSA. J gave up 5 bases and V 2 bases, and 10 bases lay outside the gene matches. The CDR3 spells CASSLTISGGAGETQYF. The CDR3 nucleotides read TGTGCCAGCAGCTTAACGATTAGCGGGGGGGCCGGGGAGACCCAGTACTTC.

The table lists this clone with a few counts. The chain is built from TRBV28 and TRBJ2-2; D may be TRBD2 (6 bases). CDR3 length equals 15 residues. The ends were cut back, 5 bases at V and 6 bases at J, with 16 bases in the middle. The V gene's germline CDR1 is MDHEN and CDR2 SYDVKM. The CDR3 nucleotides read TGTGCCAGCAGTCCAAGCGGAGGGACGCCCGGGGAGCTGTTTTTT. Its translation is CASSPSGGTPGELFF.

This sequence joins TRBV5-4 and TRBJ2-1, with TRBD2 matching over 8 bases. This CDR3 spans 16 amino acids. Losses at the gene ends were 4 bases for V and 7 bases for J; bases not matched to a gene: 13. Germline V gene sequence: CDR1 SGHNT, CDR2 YYREEE (reference sequence). Here the CDR3 DNA reads TGTGCCAGCAGCCCCCTTTACTCGGGGGGGGAGAATGAGCAGTTCTTC. This translates into CASSPLYSGGENEQFF. Using reference TRBV5-4 and TRBJ2-1 for the parts outside the CDR3, the full variable domain is ETGVTQSPTHLIKTRGQQVTLRCSSQSGHNTVSWYQQALGQGPQFIFQYYREEENGRGNFPPRFSGLQFPNYSSELNVNALELDDSALYLCASSPLYSGGENEQFFGPGTRLTVL.

This clone has more than one count but fewer than ten. The chain joins TRBV29-1 to TRBJ2-1; D is ambiguous. The CDR3 length is 12 residues. Germline values: CDR1 SQVTM, CDR2 ANQGSEA. Trimming cost V 3 bases and J 8 bases, with 11 bases left between them. Here the CDR3 reads CSVDLAGYEQFF. CDR3 nucleotide sequence: TGCAGCGTTGACCTCGCAGGCTATGAGCAGTTCTTC.

The table lists this clone with a few counts. This chain joins TRBV28 and TRBJ2-7; TRBD2 aligns across 10 bases. CDR3 length: 14 residues. Looked up from germline, CDR1 is MDHEN and CDR2 is SYDVKM. The V segment lost 3 bases and the J segment 6 bases; nucleotides outside the gene matches: 5. The CDR3 protein is CASSFTSGTREQYF. The CDR3 bases are TGTGCCAGCAGTTTTACTAGCGGGACTCGCGAGCAGTACTTC.

As to this clone: In the same sample, other DNA sequences code for this CDR3. The rearrangement joins TRBV10-3 to TRBJ2-1, with TRBD1 matching 10 bases. The germline V gene has CDR1 ENHRY and CDR2 SYGVKD. V was pared by 3 bases and J by 6 bases, with 2 bases of the junction left unmatched. This CDR3 has 14 amino acids. The CDR3 DNA is TGTGCCATCAGTGATGGACAGGGGGGCAATGAGCAGTTCTTC. It encodes CAISDGQGGNEQFF.

There are many counts of this clone. The rearrangement joins TRBV5-3 to TRBJ2-1, with D possibly TRBD1 on 6 matching bases. TRBV5-3 is annotated as an ORF whose role is uncertain. Trimming stripped 4 bases from V and 5 bases from J, with 16 bases between. CDR3 length: 15 amino acids. The CDR3 sequence is CARSRGSGQDNEQFF. CDR3 nucleotides: TGTGCCAGAAGCCGAGGGTCGGGACAAGACAATGAGCAGTTCTTC.

The sample holds a few counts of this clone. The V gene is TRBV9, the J gene TRBJ2-1; TRBD2 might be the D (6 bases). Germline lookup yields CDR1 SGDLS and CDR2 YYNGEE. With 4 bases removed from V and 9 bases from J, the gap between germline ends came to 23 bases. This CDR3 comprises 16 residues. The CDR3 loop reads CASSPHSTSSVSEQFF. DNA for the CDR3: TGTGCCAGCAGCCCCCACTCGACTAGTTCTGTCAGTGAGCAGTTCTTC. The full variable domain, with the rest looked up from reference TRBV9 and TRBJ2-1, is DSGVTQTPKHLITATGQRVTLRCSPRSGDLSVYWYQQSLDQGLQFLIQYYNGEERAKGNILERFSAQQFPDLHSELNLSSLELGDSALYFCASSPHSTSSVSEQFFGPGTRLTVL.

The chain couples TRBV9 to TRBJ1-3; 9 bases align to TRBD1. V shed 1 base, J shed 4 bases, and the junction held 6 bases outside the gene matches. This CDR3 is built from 16 residues. From germline, CDR1 is SGDLS and CDR2 YYNGEE. The CDR3 DNA sequence: TGTGCCAGCAGCGTATTAACAGGGGGCGCCGGAAACACCATATATTTT. It yields the protein CASSVLTGGAGNTIYF. The full variable domain, rest sourced from reference TRBV9 and TRBJ1-3, is DSGVTQTPKHLITATGQRVTLRCSPRSGDLSVYWYQQSLDQGLQFLIQYYNGEERAKGNILERFSAQQFPDLHSELNLSSLELGDSALYFCASSVLTGGAGNTIYFGEGSWLTVV.

A few counts support this clone. The CDR3 DNA reads as TGTGCCAGCAGCTTAGACCGGAGCTACGAGCAGTACTTC. Translation: CASSLDRSYEQYF. The chain recombines TRBV11-2 with TRBJ2-7; the D is unclear. V lost 0 bases, J lost 3 bases, and 6 bases lay in between. The germline V gene encodes CDR1 SGHAT and CDR2 FQNNGV. The CDR3 covers 13 residues.

The chain is built from TRBV7-2 and TRBJ2-1, with 9 nucleotides matching TRBD2. The germline V gene has CDR1 SGHTA and CDR2 FQGNSA. This CDR3 spans 15 amino acids. V lost 5 bases, J lost 0 bases, and 2 bases stayed unmatched. The CDR3 nucleotides are TGTGCCAGCAGCCGACTAGCGGACTCCTACAATGAGCAGTTCTTC. It specifies CASSRLADSYNEQFF. Based on the CDR3 plus reference TRBV7-2 and TRBJ2-1, the full variable domain is GAGVSQSPSNKVTEKGKDVELRCDPISGHTALYWYRQSLGQGLEFLIYFQGNSAPDKSGLPSDRFSAERTGGSVSTLTIQRTQQEDSAVYLCASSRLADSYNEQFFGPGTRLTVL.

This sequence joins TRBV29-1 and TRBJ2-1; D may be TRBD2 (6 bases). Trimming took 4 bases from V and 2 from J, leaving 12 bases between them. Germline V gene sequence: CDR1 SQVTM, CDR2 ANQGSEA. CDR3 size: 14 residues. CDR3 sequence: CSVVSGEPYNEQFF. Here the CDR3 DNA reads TGCAGCGTTGTGTCGGGGGAGCCCTACAATGAGCAGTTCTTC.